Listed below are T cell receptor beta chains from one sample, sequenced in a study of CD8 T cells in ankylosing spondylitis. MiXCR, applied by TCRdb to the 5' RACE reads, yields one record per CDR3 protein. The sample lists fewer than 25,000 distinct CDR3 sequences, approximately 13% seen once, with around 30% in the top ten. Sequencing was performed on blood. These receptors were obtained from a male donor with ankylosing spondylitis or in good health (not recorded which). The CDR3 runs from the conserved cysteine through the conserved F or W. A D gene is named only where the DNA matches it firmly. Some rows have no size entry. The others give once, few or many, or a class for an expanded clone.

d_gene | j_gene | len | v_gene | abundance | CDR3aa | CDR3nt
TRBD1 | TRBJ1-3 | 17 | TRBV6-6 | few | CASSSGQGASSGNTIYF | TGTGCCAGCAGTTCGGGACAGGGGGCGAGCTCTGGAAACACCATATATTTT
TRBD2 | TRBJ2-7 | 17 | TRBV5-1 | few | CASSQGLAGGLIHEQYF | TGCGCCAGCAGCCAAGGACTAGCGGGAGGCTTAATCCACGAGCAGTACTTC
TRBD2 | TRBJ2-1 | 16 | TRBV6-1 | NA | CASNLAGGGSYNEQFF | TGTGCCAGCAACTTGGCGGGAGGAGGCTCCTACAATGAGCAGTTCTTC
TRBD2 | TRBJ2-1 | 16 | TRBV4-2 | many | CASSHPGTSDYNEQFF | TGTGCCAGCAGCCACCCCGGGACTAGCGATTACAATGAGCAGTTCTTC
TRBD2 | TRBJ2-7 | 15 | TRBV6-5 | many | CASSLTSGSSYEQYF | TGTGCCAGCAGCTTGACTAGCGGGAGCTCCTACGAGCAGTACTTC
NA | TRBJ2-5 | 14 | TRBV5-6 | many | CASSQQGWRETQYF | TGTGCCAGCAGCCAACAGGGATGGCGGGAGACCCAGTACTTC
NA | TRBJ1-5 | 16 | TRBV20-1 | NA | CSARDWAVGSNQPQHF | TGCAGTGCTAGAGATTGGGCAGTCGGTAGCAATCAGCCCCAGCATTTT
TRBD1 | TRBJ2-7 | 15 | TRBV5-1 | many | CASSFVTGDSYEQYF | TGCGCCAGCAGCTTCGTCACAGGGGATTCCTACGAGCAGTACTTC
NA | TRBJ1-1 | 13 | TRBV3-1 | many | CASSQVMNTEAFF | TGTGCCAGCAGCCAGGTGATGAACACTGAAGCTTTCTTT
TRBD1 | TRBJ2-7 | 11 | TRBV29-1 | few | CSVGETGEKYF | TGCAGCGTTGGGGAGACAGGGGAGAAATACTTC
TRBD1 | TRBJ2-2 | 15 | TRBV3-1 | few | CASSQPTGVTGELFF | TGTGCCAGCAGCCAACCGACAGGGGTCACCGGGGAGCTGTTTTTT
NA | TRBJ2-1 | 15 | TRBV7-2 | few | CASSLVPLASNEQFF | TGTGCCAGCAGCTTAGTGCCCCTAGCAAGCAATGAGCAGTTCTTC
TRBD1 | TRBJ2-1 | 15 | TRBV11-3 | NA | CASSLVRGGTDEQFF | TGTGCCAGCAGCTTAGTGAGAGGGGGCACGGATGAGCAGTTCTTC
TRBD1 | TRBJ2-7 | 14 | TRBV12-3/TRBV12-4 | many | CASSFPGQGREQYF | TGTGCCAGCAGTTTTCCGGGACAGGGGCGCGAGCAGTACTTC
TRBD2 | TRBJ2-3 | 15 | TRBV7-2 | many | CASSVRGSGPDTQYF | TGTGCCAGCAGCGTGCGGGGGTCAGGCCCAGATACGCAGTATTTT
NA | TRBJ2-5 | 15 | TRBV7-8 | few | CASSPKGLIQETQYF | TGTGCCAGCAGCCCAAAAGGCCTGATTCAAGAGACCCAGTACTTC
TRBD1 | TRBJ1-4 | 14 | TRBV6-6 | many | CASGDRAPYEKLFF | TGTGCCAGCGGAGACAGGGCACCTTATGAAAAACTGTTTTTT
TRBD2 | TRBJ2-1 | 16 | TRBV3-1 | NA | CASSLLAGGPVDEQFF | TGTGCCAGCAGCCTTTTAGCGGGGGGGCCGGTCGATGAGCAGTTCTTC
NA | TRBJ1-1 | 17 | TRBV5-1 | many | CASSPRRQTGEHWEAFF | TGCGCCAGCAGCCCTCGTCGACAGACAGGAGAACACTGGGAAGCTTTCTTT
NA | TRBJ2-3 | 15 | TRBV5-1 | NA | CASSPRLASTDTQYF | TGCGCCAGCAGCCCCAGACTCGCTAGCACAGATACGCAGTATTTT
NA | TRBJ2-7 | 14 | TRBV12-3/TRBV12-4 | once | CASSFGGLDYEQYF | TGTGCCAGCAGTTTTGGGGGGTTGGACTACGAGCAGTACTTC
TRBD1 | TRBJ1-2 | 14 | TRBV5-1 | few | CASSVTGGSYGYTF | TGCGCCAGCAGCGTGACAGGGGGCAGCTATGGCTACACCTTC
NA | TRBJ1-1 | 14 | TRBV28 | NA | CASRPQSGEREAFF | TGTGCCAGCAGGCCCCAGTCAGGGGAACGGGAAGCTTTCTTT
NA | TRBJ2-4 | 16 | TRBV5-6 | NA | CASSLKLTGGKNIQYF | TGTGCCAGCAGCTTAAAACTGACCGGGGGAAAAAACATTCAGTACTTC
NA | TRBJ1-1 | 13 | TRBV28 | NA | CASSLGWNTEAFF | TGTGCCAGCAGTCTCGGATGGAACACTGAAGCTTTCTTT
NA | TRBJ1-2 | 16 | TRBV20-1 | NA | CSARDATQGRGRGYTF | TGCAGTGCTAGAGATGCCACCCAGGGGAGGGGACGTGGCTACACCTTC
NA | TRBJ2-2 | 14 | TRBV2 | NA | CASRPGLNTGELFF | TGTGCCAGCAGACCGGGCTTAAACACCGGGGAGCTGTTTTTT
TRBD1 | TRBJ1-1 | 12 | TRBV29-1 | many | CSGRQGDTEAFF | TGCAGCGGCCGACAGGGAGACACTGAAGCTTTCTTT
TRBD1 | TRBJ1-1 | 16 | TRBV6-5 | many | CASSPRTGTMNTEAFF | TGTGCCAGCAGTCCTAGGACAGGGACGATGAACACTGAAGCTTTCTTT
NA | TRBJ1-5 | 13 | TRBV27 | NA | CASSLMSNQPQHF | TGTGCCAGCAGTTTGATGAGCAATCAGCCCCAGCATTTT
TRBD1 | TRBJ2-4 | 13 | TRBV29-1 | many | CSVGTGSKNIQYF | TGCAGCGTTGGGACAGGATCCAAAAACATTCAGTACTTC
TRBD2 | TRBJ2-2 | 16 | TRBV7-8 | many | CASSFGTSGNTGELFF | TGTGCCAGCAGCTTTGGGACTAGCGGGAACACCGGGGAGCTGTTTTTT
NA | TRBJ2-2 | 13 | TRBV20-1 | NA | CSAKPGGTGELFF | TGCAGTGCAAAGCCCGGGGGCACCGGGGAGCTGTTTTTT